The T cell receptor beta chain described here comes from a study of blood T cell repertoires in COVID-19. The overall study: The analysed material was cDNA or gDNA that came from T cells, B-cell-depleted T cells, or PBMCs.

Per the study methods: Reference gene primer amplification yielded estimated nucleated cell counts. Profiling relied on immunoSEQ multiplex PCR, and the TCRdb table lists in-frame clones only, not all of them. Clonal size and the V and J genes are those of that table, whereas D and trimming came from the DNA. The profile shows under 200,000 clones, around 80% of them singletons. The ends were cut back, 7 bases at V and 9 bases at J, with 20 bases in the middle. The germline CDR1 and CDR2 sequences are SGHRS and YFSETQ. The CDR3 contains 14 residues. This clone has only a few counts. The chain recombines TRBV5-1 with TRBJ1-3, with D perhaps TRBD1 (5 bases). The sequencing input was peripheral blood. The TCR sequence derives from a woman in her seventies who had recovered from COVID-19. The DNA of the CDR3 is TGCGCCAGCGGAGGGGACGGAGGAAAGGGCACCATATATTTT. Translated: CASGGDGGKGTIYF.